The 3 T cell receptor beta chains below were found in one sample sequenced in a study of T-cell reconstitution after alpha-beta-depleted transplantation in children. Unique molecular identifiers were built into the TCRbeta library. One entry per CDR3 protein, called by TCRdb with MiXCR from the PCR reads. The sample contains approximately 1,000,000 distinct CDR3 sequences, about 29% of which appear only once. This specimen consisted of PBMCs, mostly from graft donor cells, obtained 360 days after TCRalphabeta/CD19-depleted stem cell transplant. The receptor set was obtained from a boy under two years old who had a stem cell transplant for SCID, so the T cells may come from the graft donor.

The V and J genes are TRBV5-1 and TRBJ2-3, with 16 bases matching TRBD2. CDR3 length equals 18 residues. Per germline, CDR1 SGHRS and CDR2 YFSETQ. Unmatched junction bases numbered 11, after V lost 4 bases and J lost 6 bases. The CDR3 sequence is CASSPTGTSGGAGDTQYF. CDR3 DNA sequence: TGCGCCAGCAGCCCAACCGGGACTAGCGGGGGGGCAGGTGATACGCAGTATTTT. The entire variable domain, with the rest obtained from reference TRBV5-1 and TRBJ2-3, is as follows: KAGVTQTPRYLIKTRGQQVTLSCSPISGHRSVSWYQQTPGQGLQFLFEYFSETQRNKGNFPGRFSGRQFSNSRSEMNVSTLELGDSALYLCASSPTGTSGGAGDTQYFGPGTRLTVL.

This clonotype was observed a few times. This chain uses TRBV20-1 with TRBJ1-1; D uncertain. This CDR3 has 11 residues. The germline CDR1 and CDR2 sequences are DFQATT and SNEGSKA (reference sequence). V shed 8 bases and J shed 2 bases, with 9 bases lying between them. The CDR3 region has the DNA TGCAGTACAAACCAAAACACTGAAGCTTTCTTT. Translation gives CSTNQNTEAFF.

The table lists this clonotype with a few counts. This sequence joins TRBV6-5 and TRBJ2-1; D is possibly TRBD2 (5 bases). Deletions cut 1 base from V and 4 bases from J, with 11 bases between. The CDR3 has 15 residues. Germline CDR1 reads MNHEY; CDR2 reads SVGAGI. The DNA for the CDR3 is TGTGCCAGCAGTTACTTCGCTAGCCCTTACAATGAGCAGTTCTTC. It is translated as CASSYFASPYNEQFF.